The rows below give T cell receptor beta chains drawn from one sample of a study of blood T cells in healthy people across ages. MiXCR, applied by TCRdb to the 5' RACE reads, yields one record per CDR3 protein. The sample consists of around 1,000,000 distinct CDR3 sequences, under 30% of them appearing once. This sample also belongs to another study, concerning T cells of mothers and their children.

The specimen was blood. The receptors stem from a girl aged 2-9 years in good health. The conserved cysteine and the conserved F or W are not part of the CDR3 here.

V,J,CDR3
TRBV12-5,TRBJ2-1,ASGDLRGPLDNEQF
TRBV20-1,TRBJ1-2,SARDSRAANYGYT
TRBV29-1,TRBJ2-5,SVRTGGETQY
TRBV7-9,TRBJ2-5,ASSQMGATETQY
TRBV6-1,-,ASSTGGTYEQY
TRBV27,TRBJ1-2,ASWDRLYGYT
TRBV6-2/TRBV6-3,TRBJ2-3,ASSHDGTGEADTQY
TRBV5-6,-,ASSLGAGQILNEQF
TRBV29-1,TRBJ2-7,SVLKEDLRTYEQY
TRBV7-3,-,ASSLIAGFSEQF
TRBV6-1,TRBJ1-2,ASSEERGYGYT
TRBV7-9,TRBJ2-7,ASSLGGTHREQY
TRBV20-1,TRBJ2-3,SARVLPDTQY
TRBV7-3,TRBJ2-1,ASSLGPTEGQF
TRBV29-1,TRBJ2-1,SVDRGDF
TRBV29-1,-,SVESQQPEQF
TRBV7-9,TRBJ2-3,ASGPPSTDTQY
TRBV7-8,TRBJ2-6,ASSSDYAGANVLT
TRBV7-2,TRBJ2-1,ASSLPRTGGNEQF
TRBV7-8,TRBJ2-5,ASSLRVGDPVFQTQY
TRBV7-2,TRBJ2-1,ASSVSLAGNNEQF
TRBV25-1,TRBJ1-4,ASSEGQGRLF
TRBV7-6,TRBJ2-1,ASSLPGQSDRTSGKYNEQF
TRBV5-1,TRBJ2-7,ASSLSSGFKQY